Sequencing of this TCR beta chain was carried out in a study of OX40 agonist ivuxolimab in advanced cancers. General study results and limits: It was also the case that some nonresponders had low normalized T-cell clonal expansion.

Using immunoSEQ multiplex PCR, the repertoire was profiled, and TCRdb retains in-frame clones only, with some absent. The data hold roughly 79,000 clones, with around 80% observed a single time. CDR1 and CDR2 from the germline V gene are SEHNR and FQNEAQ (reference sequence). CDR3 length: 14 residues. With 5 bases clipped from V and 8 bases from J, the junction kept 10 bases outside the gene matches. About this clone itself: Its antigen is still unknown.

This clonotype was obtained from an adult with an advanced solid tumor such as melanoma, head and neck, liver or kidney cancer. V is TRBV7-9 and J is TRBJ1-1, with 8 bases identical to TRBD1. This specimen was CD4+ or CD8+ T cells sorted from blood, taken in a trial of the OX40 agonist ivuxolimab. The CDR3 here is CASSPRQGKSEAFF. Here the CDR3 DNA reads TGTGCCAGCAGCCCTAGACAGGGGAAGAGCGAAGCTTTCTTT.